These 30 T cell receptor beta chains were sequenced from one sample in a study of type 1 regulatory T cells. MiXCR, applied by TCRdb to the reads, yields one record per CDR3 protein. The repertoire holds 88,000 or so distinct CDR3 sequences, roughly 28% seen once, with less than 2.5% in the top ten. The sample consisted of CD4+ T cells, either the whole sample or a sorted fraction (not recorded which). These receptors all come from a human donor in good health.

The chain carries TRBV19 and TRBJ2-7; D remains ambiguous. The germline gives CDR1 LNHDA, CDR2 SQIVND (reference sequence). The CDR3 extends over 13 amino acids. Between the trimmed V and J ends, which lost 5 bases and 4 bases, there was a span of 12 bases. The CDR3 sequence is CASSPGTIYEQYF. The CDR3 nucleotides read TGTGCCAGTAGTCCAGGCACAATTTACGAGCAGTACTTC.

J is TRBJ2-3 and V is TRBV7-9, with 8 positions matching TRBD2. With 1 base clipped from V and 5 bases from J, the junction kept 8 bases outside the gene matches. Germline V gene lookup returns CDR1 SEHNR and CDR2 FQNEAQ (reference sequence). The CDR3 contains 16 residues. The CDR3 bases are TGTGCCAGCAGCTTAGAGGAAGCGGGAGAGAGAGATACGCAGTATTTT. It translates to CASSLEEAGERDTQYF.

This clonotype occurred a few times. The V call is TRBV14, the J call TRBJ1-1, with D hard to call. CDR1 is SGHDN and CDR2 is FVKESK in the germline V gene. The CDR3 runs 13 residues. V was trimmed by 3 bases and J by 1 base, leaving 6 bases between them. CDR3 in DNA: TGTGCCAGCAGCCATAACAAGAACACTGAAGCTTTCTTT. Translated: CASSHNKNTEAFF.

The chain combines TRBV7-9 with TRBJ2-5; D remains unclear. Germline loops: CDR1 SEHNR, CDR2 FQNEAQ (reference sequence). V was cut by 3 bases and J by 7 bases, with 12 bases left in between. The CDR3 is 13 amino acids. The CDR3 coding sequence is TGTGCCAGCAGCTTCACAGCTGATGGGACCCAGTACTTC. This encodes CASSFTADGTQYF.

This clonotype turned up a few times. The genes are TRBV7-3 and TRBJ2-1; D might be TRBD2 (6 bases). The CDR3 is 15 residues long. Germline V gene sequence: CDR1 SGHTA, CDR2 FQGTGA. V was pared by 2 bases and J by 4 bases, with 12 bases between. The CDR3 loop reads CASSLGRGSYNEQFF. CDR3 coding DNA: TGTGCCAGCAGCTTAGGGCGGGGCTCGTACAATGAGCAGTTCTTC.

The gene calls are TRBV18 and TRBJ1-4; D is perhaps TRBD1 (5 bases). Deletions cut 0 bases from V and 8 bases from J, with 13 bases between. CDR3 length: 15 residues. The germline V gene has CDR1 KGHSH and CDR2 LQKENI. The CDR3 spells CASSPPNRFREKLFF. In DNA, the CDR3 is TGTGCCAGCTCACCACCAAACAGGTTCCGGGAAAAACTGTTTTTT.

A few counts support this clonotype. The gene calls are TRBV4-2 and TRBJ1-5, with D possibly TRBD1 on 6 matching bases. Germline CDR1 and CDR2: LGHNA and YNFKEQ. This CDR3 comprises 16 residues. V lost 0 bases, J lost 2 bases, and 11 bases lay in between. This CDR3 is CASSQELRQGNQPQHF. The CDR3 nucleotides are TGTGCCAGCAGCCAAGAGTTGAGACAGGGCAATCAGCCCCAGCATTTT.

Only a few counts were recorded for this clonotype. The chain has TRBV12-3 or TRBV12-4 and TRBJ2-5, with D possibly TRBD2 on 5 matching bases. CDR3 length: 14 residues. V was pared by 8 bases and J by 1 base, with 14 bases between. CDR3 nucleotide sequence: TGTGCCAGCGGATATCGGACTCTCCAAGAGACCCAGTACTTC. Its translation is CASGYRTLQETQYF.

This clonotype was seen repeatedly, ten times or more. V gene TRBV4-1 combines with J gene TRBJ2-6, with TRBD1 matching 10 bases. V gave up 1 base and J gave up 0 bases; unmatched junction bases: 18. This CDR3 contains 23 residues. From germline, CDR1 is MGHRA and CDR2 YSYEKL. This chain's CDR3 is CASSQGGSWGTGVLSSGANVLTF. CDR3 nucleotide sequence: TGCGCCAGCAGCCAAGGAGGGTCGTGGGGGACAGGGGTATTATCCTCTGGGGCCAACGTCCTGACTTTC.

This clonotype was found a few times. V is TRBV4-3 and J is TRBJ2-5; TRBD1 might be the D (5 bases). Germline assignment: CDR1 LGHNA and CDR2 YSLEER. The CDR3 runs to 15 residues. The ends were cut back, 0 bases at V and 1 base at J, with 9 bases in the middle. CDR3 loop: CASSQDLGPQETQYF. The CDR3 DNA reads TGCGCCAGCAGCCAAGATCTGGGGCCCCAAGAGACCCAGTACTTC.

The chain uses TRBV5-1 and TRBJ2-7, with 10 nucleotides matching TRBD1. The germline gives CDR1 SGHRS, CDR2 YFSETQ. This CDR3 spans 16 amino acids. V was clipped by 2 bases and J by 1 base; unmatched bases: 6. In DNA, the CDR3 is TGCGCCAGCAGCTTACCAGTGGGACAGGGGTCCTACGAGCAGTACTTC. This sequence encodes CASSLPVGQGSYEQYF.

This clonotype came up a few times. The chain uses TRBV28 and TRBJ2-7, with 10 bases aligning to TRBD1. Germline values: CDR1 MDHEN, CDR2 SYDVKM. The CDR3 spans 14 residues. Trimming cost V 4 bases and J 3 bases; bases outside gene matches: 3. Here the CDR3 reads CASSSGTGVYEQYF. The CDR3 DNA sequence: TGTGCCAGCAGTTCCGGGACAGGGGTCTACGAGCAGTACTTC.

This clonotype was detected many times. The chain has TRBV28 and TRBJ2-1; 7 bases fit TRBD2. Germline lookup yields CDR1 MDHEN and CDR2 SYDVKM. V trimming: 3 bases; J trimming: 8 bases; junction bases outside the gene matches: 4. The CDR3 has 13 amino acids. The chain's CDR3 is CASSLTSRDEQFF. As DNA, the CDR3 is TGTGCCAGCAGTTTGACTAGCCGGGATGAGCAGTTCTTC.

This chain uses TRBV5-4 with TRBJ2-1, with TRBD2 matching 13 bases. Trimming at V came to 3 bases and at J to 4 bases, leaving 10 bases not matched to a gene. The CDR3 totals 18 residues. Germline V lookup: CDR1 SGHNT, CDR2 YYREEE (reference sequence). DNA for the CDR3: TGTGCCAGCAGCTCGCCGGGACTAGCGGGATATGGTTACAATGAGCAGTTCTTC. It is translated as CASSSPGLAGYGYNEQFF.

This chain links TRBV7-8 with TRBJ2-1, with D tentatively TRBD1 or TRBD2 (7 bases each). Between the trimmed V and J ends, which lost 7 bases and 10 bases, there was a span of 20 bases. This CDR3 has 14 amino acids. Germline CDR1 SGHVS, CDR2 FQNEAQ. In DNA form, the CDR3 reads TGTGCCAGCATCAGAGTCCAGGGGGGGCGAGAGCAGTTCTTC. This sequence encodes CASIRVQGGREQFF.

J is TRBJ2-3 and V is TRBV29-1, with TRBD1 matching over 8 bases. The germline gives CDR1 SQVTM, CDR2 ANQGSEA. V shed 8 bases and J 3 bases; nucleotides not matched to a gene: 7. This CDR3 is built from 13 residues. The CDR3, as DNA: TGCAGCTGTTGGACAGGGCGTACAGATACGCAGTATTTT. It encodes CSCWTGRTDTQYF.

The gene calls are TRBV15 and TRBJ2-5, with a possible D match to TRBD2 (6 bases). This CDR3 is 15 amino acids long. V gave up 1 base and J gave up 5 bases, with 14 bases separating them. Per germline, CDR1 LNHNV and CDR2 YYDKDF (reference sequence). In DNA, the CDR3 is TGTGCCACCAGCAGAGGAGACGGGAGCCGGGAGACCCAGTACTTC. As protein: CATSRGDGSRETQYF.

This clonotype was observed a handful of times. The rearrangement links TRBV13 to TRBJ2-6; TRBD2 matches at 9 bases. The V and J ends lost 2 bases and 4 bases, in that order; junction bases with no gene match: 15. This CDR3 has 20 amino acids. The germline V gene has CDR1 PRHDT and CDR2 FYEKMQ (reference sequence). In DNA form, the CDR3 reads TGTGCCAGCAGCTTAACTCTCTTCAGCGGGAGGCTCACCGGGGCCAACGTCCTGACTTTC. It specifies CASSLTLFSGRLTGANVLTF.

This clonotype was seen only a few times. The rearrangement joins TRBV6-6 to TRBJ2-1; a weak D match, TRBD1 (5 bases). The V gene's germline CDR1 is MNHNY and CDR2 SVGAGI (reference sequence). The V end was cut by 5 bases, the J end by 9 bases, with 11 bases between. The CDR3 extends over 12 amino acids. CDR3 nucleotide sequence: TGTGCCAGCAGTAGGAACCAGGGTGAGCAGTTCTTC. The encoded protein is CASSRNQGEQFF.

The CDR3: CASSLQGDGYEQYF. CDR3 DNA sequence: TGTGCCAGCAGTTTACAGGGGGATGGGTACGAGCAGTACTTC. The chain couples TRBV6-5 to TRBJ2-7; TRBD1 aligns across 8 bases. Unmatched junction bases numbered 6, after V lost 4 bases and J lost 4 bases. Germline CDR1 and CDR2: MNHEY and SVGAGI. The CDR3 has 14 residues.

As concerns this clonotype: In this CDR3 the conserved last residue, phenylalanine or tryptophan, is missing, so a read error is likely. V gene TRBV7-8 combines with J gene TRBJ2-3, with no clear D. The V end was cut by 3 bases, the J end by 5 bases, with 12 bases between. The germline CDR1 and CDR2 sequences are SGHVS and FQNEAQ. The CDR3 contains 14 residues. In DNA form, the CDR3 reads TGTGCCAGCAGCTTTCGCGAGTCTAGAGATACGCAGTATTCT. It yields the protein CASSFRESRDTQYS.

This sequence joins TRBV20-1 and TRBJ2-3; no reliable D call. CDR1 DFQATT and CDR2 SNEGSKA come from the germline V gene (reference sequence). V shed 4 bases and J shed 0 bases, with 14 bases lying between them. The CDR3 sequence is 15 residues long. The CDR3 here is CSATHGAGSTDTQYF. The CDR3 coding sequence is TGCAGTGCTACACACGGAGCTGGTAGCACAGATACGCAGTATTTT.

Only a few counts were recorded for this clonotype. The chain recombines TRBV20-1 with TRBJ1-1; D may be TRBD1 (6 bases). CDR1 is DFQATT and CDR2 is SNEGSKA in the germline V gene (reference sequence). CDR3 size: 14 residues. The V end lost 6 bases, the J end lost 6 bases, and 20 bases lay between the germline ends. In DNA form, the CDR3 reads TGCAGTGCCGAGGGGGGGCCCCGTAGGGCTGAAGCTTTCTTT. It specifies CSAEGGPRRAEAFF.

The CDR3 DNA reads TGCAGTGCCCTGGGACTGCACTACGAGCAGTACTTC. This translates into CSALGLHYEQYF. V is TRBV20-1 and J is TRBJ2-7, with D possibly matching TRBD2 (6 bases). Germline V gene lookup returns CDR1 DFQATT and CDR2 SNEGSKA (reference sequence). This CDR3 region has 12 residues. V was pared by 6 bases and J by 3 bases, with 12 bases between.

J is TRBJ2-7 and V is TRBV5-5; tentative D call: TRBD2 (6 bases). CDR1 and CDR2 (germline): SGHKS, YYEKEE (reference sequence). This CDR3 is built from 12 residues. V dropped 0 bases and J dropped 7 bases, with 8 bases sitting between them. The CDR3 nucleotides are TGTGCCAGCAGCTTGGTGGGGGGAGAGCAGTACTTC. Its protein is CASSLVGGEQYF.

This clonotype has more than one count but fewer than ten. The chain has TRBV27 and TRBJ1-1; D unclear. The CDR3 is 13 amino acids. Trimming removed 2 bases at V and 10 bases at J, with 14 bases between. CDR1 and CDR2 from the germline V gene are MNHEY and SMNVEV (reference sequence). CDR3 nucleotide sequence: TGTGCCAGCAGTTTAGTGTCAGCTACCCCAGCTTTCTTT. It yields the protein CASSLVSATPAFF.

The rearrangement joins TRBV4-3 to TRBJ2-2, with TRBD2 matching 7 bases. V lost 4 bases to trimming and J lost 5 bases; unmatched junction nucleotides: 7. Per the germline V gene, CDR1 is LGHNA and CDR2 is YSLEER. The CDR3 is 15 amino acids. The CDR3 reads CASSLGLVVTGELFF. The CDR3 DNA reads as TGCGCCAGCAGCCTAGGACTAGTGGTGACCGGGGAGCTGTTTTTT.

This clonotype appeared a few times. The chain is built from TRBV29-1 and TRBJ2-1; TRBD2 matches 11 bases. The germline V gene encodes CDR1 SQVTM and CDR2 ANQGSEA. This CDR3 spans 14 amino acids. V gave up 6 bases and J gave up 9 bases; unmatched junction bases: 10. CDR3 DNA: TGCAGCGTAGAGACTAGCGGGACTCGAGGTGAGCAGTTCTTC. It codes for CSVETSGTRGEQFF.

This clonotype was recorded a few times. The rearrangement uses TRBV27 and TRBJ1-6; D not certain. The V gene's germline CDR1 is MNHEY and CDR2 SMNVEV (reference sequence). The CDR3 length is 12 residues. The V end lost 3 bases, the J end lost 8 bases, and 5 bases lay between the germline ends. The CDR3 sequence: CASSFVDSPLHF. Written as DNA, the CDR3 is TGTGCCAGCAGTTTTGTGGATTCACCCCTCCACTTT.

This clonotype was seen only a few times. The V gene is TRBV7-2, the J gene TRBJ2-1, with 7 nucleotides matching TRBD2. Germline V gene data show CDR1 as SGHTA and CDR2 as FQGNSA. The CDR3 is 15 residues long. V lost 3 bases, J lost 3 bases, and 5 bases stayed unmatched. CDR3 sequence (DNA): TGTGCCAGCAGCTTCGGGACTAACATCTACAATGAGCAGTTCTTC. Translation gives CASSFGTNIYNEQFF.